The 32 T cell receptor beta chains presented below share a single source sample, sequenced in a study of a mutant IDH1 vaccine in newly diagnosed glioma. No antigen has been assigned to these receptors. As to time point: week 11, during vaccination. In the vaccine, a single dose held 300 ug of the mutant IDH1 20-mer peptide, along with topical imiquimod. Assay used: immunoSEQ multiplex PCR; TCRdb lists only in-frame clones, some missing. The sample has 50,000 to 75,000 clones, about four fifths seen once. Material: PBMCs, obtained from a glioma patient whose treatment included an IDH1 peptide vaccine. The receptors were sampled from a man aged 45 to 65 with glioma.

This sequence joins TRBV19 and TRBJ2-7, with TRBD1 matching over 7 bases. Per germline, CDR1 LNHDA and CDR2 SQIVND (reference sequence). V lost 5 bases and J lost 6; bases outside the gene matches: 10. The CDR3 has 14 amino acids. As DNA, the CDR3 is TGTGCCAGTAGTCCTAGACAGGGCGTTTCCGAGCAGTACTTC. It specifies CASSPRQGVSEQYF.

This chain connects TRBV2 to TRBJ2-5; 9 nucleotides agree with TRBD2. CDR3 length: 16 residues. V was pared by 7 bases and J by 3 bases, with 12 bases of the junction left unmatched. The V gene's germline CDR1 is SNHLY and CDR2 FYNNEI. CDR3 nucleotide sequence: TGTGCCAGCACCCCCCCGGGGGCTAGCGGGAAAGAGACCCAGTACTTC. The encoded protein is CASTPPGASGKETQYF.

This chain links TRBV2 with TRBJ2-1; 12 bases align to TRBD2. The germline V gene encodes CDR1 SNHLY and CDR2 FYNNEI. V gave up 6 bases and J gave up 2 bases; unmatched junction bases: 8. The CDR3 is made up of 17 amino acids. In DNA form, the CDR3 reads TGTGCCAGCAGAGGATCTAGCGGGGGGGGGACCTACAATGAGCAGTTCTTC. Its protein is CASRGSSGGGTYNEQFF.

The chain recombines TRBV7-9 with TRBJ2-6; TRBD1 matches at 9 bases. Germline V gene sequence: CDR1 SEHNR, CDR2 FQNEAQ (reference sequence). The J segment lost 5 bases and the V segment lost 5 bases, leaving 4 bases of the junction unmatched. There are 15 residues in the CDR3. The CDR3 sequence: CASSATGGRANVLTF. CDR3 nucleotides: TGTGCCAGCAGCGCGACAGGGGGTCGGGCCAACGTCCTGACTTTC.

The CDR3 spells CASSYFSGGAVDTQYF. The CDR3 DNA sequence: TGTGCCAGCAGTTACTTTAGCGGGGGGGCCGTTGATACGCAGTATTTT. The chain joins TRBV6-6 to TRBJ2-3; TRBD2 matches at 11 bases. CDR3 length: 16 amino acids. In germline, CDR1 is MNHNY, CDR2 SVGAGI (reference sequence). Trimming at V came to 1 base and at J to 6 bases, leaving 6 bases not matched to a gene.

J is TRBJ1-5 and V is TRBV6-4, with D perhaps matching TRBD1 (6 bases). The CDR3 length is 14 residues. The V gene's germline CDR1 is MRHNA and CDR2 SNTAGT. Trimming cost V 4 bases and J 6 bases, with 13 bases left between them. The CDR3: CASSASGGSQPQHF. CDR3 nucleotide sequence: TGTGCCAGCAGTGCGTCTGGGGGCAGTCAGCCCCAGCATTTT.

This clone was observed a few times. The chain links TRBV19 to TRBJ2-7; possible D gene TRBD1, 5 bases. V was cut by 11 bases and J by 2 bases, with 16 bases left in between. This CDR3 region has 13 residues. Germline assignment: CDR1 LNHDA and CDR2 SQIVND (reference sequence). CDR3 DNA sequence: TGTGCCTCCTCGGCAGGGAACCCCTACGAGCAGTACTTC. It encodes CASSAGNPYEQYF.

This clone is categorized as medium-sized. This chain links TRBV4-1 with TRBJ1-1; D remains ambiguous. Germline V lookup: CDR1 MGHRA, CDR2 YSYEKL. The CDR3 has 15 amino acids. V lost 0 bases, J lost 8 bases, and 16 bases lay in between. CDR3 in amino acids: CASSQEKGRSLEAFF. The CDR3 DNA reads TGCGCCAGCAGCCAAGAGAAGGGTCGGTCTCTCGAAGCTTTCTTT.

This clone was picked up a small number of times. The V and J genes are TRBV11-2 and TRBJ1-2; TRBD1 might be the D (5 bases). Trimming took off 5 bases at V and 5 bases at J, with 12 bases between the two ends. The CDR3 runs 13 residues. Germline V lookup: CDR1 SGHAT, CDR2 FQNNGV. Written as DNA, the CDR3 is TGTGCCAGCAGCACCCAGGGCCTGTATGGCTACACCTTC. This sequence encodes CASSTQGLYGYTF.

This clone was seen a single time. The chain recombines TRBV19 with TRBJ1-5, with D unclear. The V gene's germline CDR1 is LNHDA and CDR2 SQIVND (reference sequence). CDR3 length: 14 amino acids. V lost 11 bases, J lost 3 bases, and 17 bases lay in between. The DNA for the CDR3 is TGTGCCGCTCGACACCCGCTCGCCAATCAGCCCCAGCATTTT. Translated, it gives CAARHPLANQPQHF.

A word on this clone: Other DNA variants within this sample encode the same CDR3. V and J are TRBV7-9 and TRBJ2-2; D uncertain. This CDR3 comprises 12 residues. V lost 1 base and J lost 3, with 0 bases in between. Germline V gene data show CDR1 as SEHNR and CDR2 as FQNEAQ (reference sequence). CDR3 amino acids: CASSLDTGELFF. CDR3 sequence (DNA): TGTGCCAGCAGCTTAGACACCGGGGAGCTGTTTTTT.

This clone came up once. J is TRBJ1-5 and V is TRBV6-1, with TRBD1 matching 12 bases. The trim removed 4 bases at V and 5 bases at J, leaving 6 bases unmatched. The length of the CDR3 is 16 residues. CDR1 is MNHNS and CDR2 is SASEGT in the germline V gene. As DNA, the CDR3 is TGTGCCAGCAGTGCTGGGACAGGGGGCTGGTATCAGCCCCAGCATTTT. This encodes CASSAGTGGWYQPQHF.

This chain joins TRBV7-9 and TRBJ1-5; no clear D. Germline CDR1 SEHNR, CDR2 FQNEAQ (reference sequence). The CDR3 has 14 amino acids. With 5 bases removed from V and 1 base from J, the gap between germline ends came to 9 bases. CDR3 bases: TGTGCCAGCAGCCAGCCGGGAAGCAATCAGCCCCAGCATTTT. Amino acid sequence: CASSQPGSNQPQHF.

The chain employs TRBV5-5 and TRBJ2-5; 15 bases align to TRBD2. CDR1 and CDR2 (germline): SGHKS, YYEKEE (reference sequence). V trimming: 0 bases; J trimming: 5 bases; junction bases outside the gene matches: 2. This CDR3 is built from 16 residues. The DNA of the CDR3 is TGTGCCAGCAGCTTGGGGGGGACTAGCGGGGGGGAGACCCAGTACTTC. Protein product: CASSLGGTSGGETQYF.

The chain is built from TRBV10-3 and TRBJ1-4; the match to TRBD1 covers 8 bases. This CDR3 spans 15 amino acids. Germline trimming cut 6 bases from V and 8 bases from J; bases unmatched to any gene: 11. Germline lookup yields CDR1 ENHRY and CDR2 SYGVKD. CDR3 loop: CAISAGGPSGEKLFF. CDR3 nucleotide sequence: TGTGCCATCAGCGCAGGGGGCCCCTCGGGCGAAAAACTGTTTTTT.

The CDR3 loop is CASKVPLGEGGYTF. The CDR3 coding sequence is TGTGCCAGCAAGGTACCCCTTGGGGAAGGTGGCTACACCTTC. The rearrangement uses TRBV6-5 and TRBJ1-2, with D unresolved. The V and J ends lost 7 bases and 7 bases respectively, with 19 bases between them. CDR1 and CDR2 (germline): MNHEY, SVGAGI. The CDR3 sequence is 14 residues long.

This chain joins TRBV29-1 and TRBJ2-1; TRBD2 matches at 9 bases. Germline V gene sequence: CDR1 SQVTM, CDR2 ANQGSEA. This CDR3 comprises 15 residues. Trimming at V came to 1 base and at J to 4 bases, leaving 5 bases not matched to a gene. The DNA for the CDR3 is TGCAGCGTTGAAGGGGTAGCGGGGGAATACAATGAGCAGTTCTTC. Translating it yields CSVEGVAGEYNEQFF.

The rearrangement uses TRBV7-9 and TRBJ2-5; 8 bases fit TRBD2. This CDR3 has 14 residues. The J segment lost 5 bases and the V segment lost 3 bases, leaving 5 bases of the junction unmatched. Germline lookup yields CDR1 SEHNR and CDR2 FQNEAQ (reference sequence). CDR3 protein: CASSFGRVGETQYF. The DNA of the CDR3 is TGTGCCAGCAGCTTCGGGAGGGTTGGGGAGACCCAGTACTTC. Based on the CDR3 plus reference TRBV7-9 and TRBJ2-5, the full variable domain is DTGVSQNPRHKITKRGQNVTFRCDPISEHNRLYWYRQTLGQGPEFLTYFQNEAQLEKSRLLSDRFSAERPKGSFSTLEIQRTEQGDSAMYLCASSFGRVGETQYFGPGTRLLVL.

This chain joins TRBV5-5 and TRBJ2-1; D is undetermined. CDR3 length: 14 residues. Per the germline V gene, CDR1 is SGHKS and CDR2 is YYEKEE (reference sequence). Trimming left V 2 bases short and J 0 bases short, with 6 bases between. CDR3 in DNA: TGTGCCAGCAGCTTATGGGGCTCCTACAATGAGCAGTTCTTC. This sequence encodes CASSLWGSYNEQFF.

This chain connects TRBV20-1 to TRBJ2-1; D gene ambiguous. Trimming took 7 bases from V and 4 from J, leaving 8 bases between them. The length of the CDR3 is 11 residues. CDR1 DFQATT and CDR2 SNEGSKA come from the germline V gene (reference sequence). This CDR3 is CSGVLYNEQFF. The DNA for the CDR3 is TGCAGTGGGGTCCTTTACAATGAGCAGTTCTTC.

The chain employs TRBV5-1 and TRBJ2-1, with TRBD1 matching 8 bases. Losses at the gene ends were 3 bases for V and 9 bases for J; bases not matched to a gene: 8. Germline CDR1 SGHRS, CDR2 YFSETQ. The CDR3 has 14 residues. DNA for the CDR3: TGCGCCAGCAGCTACAACGACAGGGGAGGTGAGCAGTTCTTC. Translating gives CASSYNDRGGEQFF. The full variable domain, rest sourced from reference TRBV5-1 and TRBJ2-1, is KAGVTQTPRYLIKTRGQQVTLSCSPISGHRSVSWYQQTPGQGLQFLFEYFSETQRNKGNFPGRFSGRQFSNSRSEMNVSTLELGDSALYLCASSYNDRGGEQFFGPGTRLTVL.

The gene calls are TRBV9 and TRBJ2-7, with 11 nucleotides matching TRBD2. After removal of 0 bases from V and 3 bases from J, the junction contained 2 bases not matched to a gene. CDR3 length: 15 residues. Per the germline V gene, CDR1 is SGDLS and CDR2 is YYNGEE. In nucleotides, the CDR3 is TGTGCCAGCAGCGTAGGACTAGCGGGAAACTACGAGCAGTACTTC. As protein: CASSVGLAGNYEQYF.

This clone has just a few counts. V gene TRBV5-1 combines with J gene TRBJ1-1; D unresolved. V lost 0 bases, J lost 0 bases, and 3 bases lay in between. Germline loops: CDR1 SGHRS, CDR2 YFSETQ. There are 13 residues in the CDR3. CDR3 protein: CASSLEMNTEAFF. The CDR3 DNA follows: TGCGCCAGCAGCTTGGAGATGAACACTGAAGCTTTCTTT.

Here the CDR3 DNA reads TGTGCCAGCAGTTCACTTAAACTAGCCAAAAACATTCAGTACTTC. Translating it yields CASSSLKLAKNIQYF. The chain links TRBV7-9 to TRBJ2-4; D gene unclear. V lost 6 bases and J lost 0, with 12 bases in between. The CDR3 contains 15 residues. Germline V gene data show CDR1 as SEHNR and CDR2 as FQNEAQ (reference sequence).

This clone has a handful of counts. The chain combines TRBV7-2 with TRBJ1-5, with a weak D call TRBD1 (5 bases). This CDR3 spans 16 amino acids. Trimming removed 4 bases at V and 2 bases at J, with 15 bases between. Germline CDR1 is SGHTA and CDR2 is FQGNSA. The CDR3 nucleotides are TGTGCCAGCAGCTCCAGCGGGAGGGGAGGCAATCAGCCCCAGCATTTT. Encoded protein: CASSSSGRGGNQPQHF.

The J gene is TRBJ1-3, the V gene TRBV7-2; D remains ambiguous. The CDR3 runs to 13 residues. Germline loops: CDR1 SGHTA, CDR2 FQGNSA. V lost 6 bases to trimming and J lost 0 bases, with 6 bases between them. Here the CDR3 reads CASSWYSGNTIYF. CDR3 sequence (DNA): TGTGCCAGCAGTTGGTACTCTGGAAACACCATATATTTT.

The chain is built from TRBV13 and TRBJ2-1, with TRBD2 identical over 13 bases. The CDR3 has 19 amino acids. The germline V gene has CDR1 PRHDT and CDR2 FYEKMQ (reference sequence). V was pared by 5 bases and J by 4 bases, with 14 bases of the junction left unmatched. Here the CDR3 reads CASSQNPTSGRTRYNEQFF. The CDR3 bases are TGTGCCAGCAGCCAAAACCCGACTAGCGGGAGGACCCGTTACAATGAGCAGTTCTTC.

The chain couples TRBV6-1 to TRBJ2-3; D may correspond to TRBD1 or TRBD2 (5 bases each). The V end lost 11 bases, the J end lost 0 bases, and 9 bases lay between the germline ends. Germline lookup yields CDR1 MNHNS and CDR2 SASEGT. The length of the CDR3 is 12 residues. This chain's CDR3 is CACRDSTDTQYF. CDR3 DNA: TGTGCCTGCCGGGACAGCACAGATACGCAGTATTTT.

The chain recombines TRBV28 with TRBJ2-7; no definite D call. Germline CDR1 MDHEN, CDR2 SYDVKM. This CDR3 is built from 12 residues. Trimming cost V 2 bases and J 6 bases, with 8 bases left between them. DNA for the CDR3: TGTGCCAGCAGTTTACTGACAAGCGAGCAGTACTTC. Its translation is CASSLLTSEQYF.

The V and J genes are TRBV30 and TRBJ2-7; 12 nucleotides line up with TRBD2. With V trimmed by 4 bases and J by 2 bases, 9 bases remained unmatched. Per the germline V gene, CDR1 is GTSNPN and CDR2 is SVGIG (reference sequence). The CDR3 is made up of 16 amino acids. The CDR3 coding sequence is TGTGCCTGGACACTAGCGGGGGGCCAAGCTCCCTACGAGCAGTACTTC. It is translated as CAWTLAGGQAPYEQYF.

The J gene is TRBJ1-1, the V gene TRBV6-7; TRBD1 is a possible D gene (5 bases). TRBV6-7 is an ORF; its function is uncertain. V lost 5 bases and J lost 1, with 14 bases in between. This CDR3 region has 15 residues. DNA for the CDR3: TGTGCCAGCAGTCCCGCAGGGCAGGGGAACACTGAAGCTTTCTTT. Its protein product is CASSPAGQGNTEAFF.

The chain has TRBV6-1 and TRBJ2-3; D not resolved. Germline V gene lookup returns CDR1 MNHNS and CDR2 SASEGT. Trimming left V 7 bases short and J 4 bases short, with 12 bases between. The CDR3 length is 13 residues. For the CDR3, the DNA is TGTGCCAGCATCGGGCACCTGTCAGATACGCAGTATTTT. This gives the protein CASIGHLSDTQYF.